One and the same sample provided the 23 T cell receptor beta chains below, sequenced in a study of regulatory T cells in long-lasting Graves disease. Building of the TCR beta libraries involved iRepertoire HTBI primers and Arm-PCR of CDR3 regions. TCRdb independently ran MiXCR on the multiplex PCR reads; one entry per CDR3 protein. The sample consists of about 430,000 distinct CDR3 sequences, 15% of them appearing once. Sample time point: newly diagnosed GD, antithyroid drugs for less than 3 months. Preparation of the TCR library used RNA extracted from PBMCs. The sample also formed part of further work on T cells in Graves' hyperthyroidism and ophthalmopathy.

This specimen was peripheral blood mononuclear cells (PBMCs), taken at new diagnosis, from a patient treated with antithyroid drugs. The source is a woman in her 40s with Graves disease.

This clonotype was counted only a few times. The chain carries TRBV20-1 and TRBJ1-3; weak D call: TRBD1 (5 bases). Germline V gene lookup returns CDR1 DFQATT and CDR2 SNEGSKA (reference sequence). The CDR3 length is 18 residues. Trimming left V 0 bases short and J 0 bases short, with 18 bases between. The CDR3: CSARDRGQGALSGNTIYF. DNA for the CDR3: TGCAGTGCTAGAGATAGGGGCCAAGGAGCACTCTCTGGAAACACCATATATTTT.

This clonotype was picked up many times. The CDR3 region has the DNA TGTGCCAGCAGCTTTGCCGGTAATGAGCAGTTCTTC. Protein sequence: CASSFAGNEQFF. The chain recombines TRBV7-9 with TRBJ2-1; D unclear. Per germline, CDR1 SEHNR and CDR2 FQNEAQ (reference sequence). Trimming pared 3 bases from V and 7 bases from J, leaving 7 bases between. This CDR3 has 12 residues.

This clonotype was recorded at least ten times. The CDR3 DNA reads as TGCAGTGCGGCGCTAGCGGGAGGGCCAAAAGAGACCCAGTACTTC. This sequence encodes CSAALAGGPKETQYF. The J gene is TRBJ2-5, the V gene TRBV20-1, with TRBD2 identical over 12 bases. Germline lookup yields CDR1 DFQATT and CDR2 SNEGSKA (reference sequence). CDR3 length: 15 residues. The J segment lost 3 bases and the V segment lost 6 bases, leaving 8 bases of the junction unmatched.

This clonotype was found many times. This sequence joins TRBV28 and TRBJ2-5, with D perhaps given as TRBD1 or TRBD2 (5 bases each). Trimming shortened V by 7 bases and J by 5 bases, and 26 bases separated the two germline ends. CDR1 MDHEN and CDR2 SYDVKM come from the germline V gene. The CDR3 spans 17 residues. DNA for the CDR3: TGTGCCAGCACCAACCTGGGAGACAGTATGCGTTGGGAGACCCAGTACTTC. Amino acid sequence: CASTNLGDSMRWETQYF. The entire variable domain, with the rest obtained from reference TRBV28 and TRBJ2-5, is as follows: DVKVTQSSRYLVKRTGEKVFLECVQDMDHENMFWYRQDPGLGLRLIYFSYDVKMKEKGDIPEGYSVSREKKERFSLILESASTNQTSMYLCASTNLGDSMRWETQYFGPGTRLLVL.

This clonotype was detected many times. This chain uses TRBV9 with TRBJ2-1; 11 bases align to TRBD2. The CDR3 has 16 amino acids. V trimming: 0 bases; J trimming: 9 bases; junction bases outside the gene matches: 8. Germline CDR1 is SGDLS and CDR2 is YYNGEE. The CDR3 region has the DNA TGTGCCAGCAGCGTAGGTTTAGTAGCGGGAGGGAGTGAGCAGTTCTTC. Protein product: CASSVGLVAGGSEQFF.

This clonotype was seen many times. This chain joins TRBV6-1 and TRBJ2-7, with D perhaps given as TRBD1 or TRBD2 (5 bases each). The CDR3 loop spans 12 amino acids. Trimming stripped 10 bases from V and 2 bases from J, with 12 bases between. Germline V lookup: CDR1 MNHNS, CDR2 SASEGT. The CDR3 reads CATRDGTYEQYF. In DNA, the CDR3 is TGTGCCACCAGGGACGGCACCTACGAGCAGTACTTC.

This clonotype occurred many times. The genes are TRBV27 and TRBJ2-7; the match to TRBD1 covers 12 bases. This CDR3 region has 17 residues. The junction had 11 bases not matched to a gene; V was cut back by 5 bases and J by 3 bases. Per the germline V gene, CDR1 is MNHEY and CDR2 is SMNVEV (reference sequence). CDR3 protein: CASSPLWDRGRDYEQYF. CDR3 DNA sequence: TGTGCCAGCAGTCCCCTATGGGACAGGGGGCGCGACTACGAGCAGTACTTC.

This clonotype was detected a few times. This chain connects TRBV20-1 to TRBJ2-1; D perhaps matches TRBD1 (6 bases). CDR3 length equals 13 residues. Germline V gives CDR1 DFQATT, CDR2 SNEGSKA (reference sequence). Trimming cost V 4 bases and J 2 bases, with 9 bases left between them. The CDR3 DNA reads TGCAGTGCTATGGGGGACACCTACAATGAGCAGTTCTTC. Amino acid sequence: CSAMGDTYNEQFF.

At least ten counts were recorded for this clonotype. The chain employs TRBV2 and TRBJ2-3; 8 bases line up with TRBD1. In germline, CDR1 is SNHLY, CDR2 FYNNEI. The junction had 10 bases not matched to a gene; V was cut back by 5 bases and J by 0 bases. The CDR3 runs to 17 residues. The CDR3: CASSPRGQGLSTDTQYF. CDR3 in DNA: TGTGCCAGCAGTCCTCGAGGACAGGGCCTAAGCACAGATACGCAGTATTTT.

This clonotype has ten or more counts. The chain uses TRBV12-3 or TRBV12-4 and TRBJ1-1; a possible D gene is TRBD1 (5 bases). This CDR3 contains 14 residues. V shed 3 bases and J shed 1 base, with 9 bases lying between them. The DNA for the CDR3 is TGTGCCAGCAGTTTGCAGGGCCCGAACACTGAAGCTTTCTTT. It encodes CASSLQGPNTEAFF.

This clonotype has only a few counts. The CDR3 loop reads CASSQGSSGFPSTGELFF. The CDR3 DNA is TGTGCCAGCAGCCAAGGAAGTAGCGGGTTCCCCTCCACCGGGGAGCTGTTTTTT. The chain recombines TRBV7-2 with TRBJ2-2; 7 nucleotides agree with TRBD2. CDR3 length: 18 amino acids. J lost 4 bases, V lost 5 bases, and 16 bases had no gene match. Germline values: CDR1 SGHTA, CDR2 FQGNSA.

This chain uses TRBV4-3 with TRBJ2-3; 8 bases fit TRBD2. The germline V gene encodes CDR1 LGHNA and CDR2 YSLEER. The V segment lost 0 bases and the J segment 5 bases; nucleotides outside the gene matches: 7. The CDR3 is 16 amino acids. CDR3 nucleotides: TGCGCCAGCAGCCAAGAGGGACTAGGAGCCCTAGATACGCAGTATTTT. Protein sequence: CASSQEGLGALDTQYF.

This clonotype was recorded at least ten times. CDR3 residues: CASSSPGTPSTDTQYF. The CDR3 DNA reads TGTGCCAGCAGTTCCCCCGGGACTCCTAGCACAGATACGCAGTATTTT. The V call is TRBV6-2 or TRBV6-3, the J call TRBJ2-3, with a weak D call TRBD2 (6 bases). Trimming shortened V by 4 bases and J by 0 bases, and 14 bases separated the two germline ends. The CDR3 is 16 amino acids. Germline CDR1 reads MNHEY; CDR2 reads SVGEGT.

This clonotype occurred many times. DNA for the CDR3: TGTGCCAGCAGTGTCGGACCCCCCGGTTACTACGAGCAGTACTTC. It translates to CASSVGPPGYYEQYF. V and J are TRBV12-3 or TRBV12-4 and TRBJ2-7; D not certain. V was cut by 5 bases and J by 3 bases, with 17 bases left in between. This CDR3 spans 15 amino acids.

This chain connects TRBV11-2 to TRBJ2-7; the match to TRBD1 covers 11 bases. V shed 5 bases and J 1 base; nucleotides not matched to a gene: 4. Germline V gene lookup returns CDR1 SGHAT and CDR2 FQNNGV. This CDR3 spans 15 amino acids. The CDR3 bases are TGTGCCAGCAGCCGGACAGGGGGCCTTTCCTACGAGCAGTACTTC. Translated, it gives CASSRTGGLSYEQYF.

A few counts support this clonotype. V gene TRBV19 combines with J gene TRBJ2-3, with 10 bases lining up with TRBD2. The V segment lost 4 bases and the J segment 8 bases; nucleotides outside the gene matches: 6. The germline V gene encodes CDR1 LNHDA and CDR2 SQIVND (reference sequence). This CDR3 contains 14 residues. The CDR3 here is CASSTSGSRLTQYF. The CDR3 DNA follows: TGTGCCAGTAGTACTAGCGGGAGCCGACTTACGCAGTATTTT.

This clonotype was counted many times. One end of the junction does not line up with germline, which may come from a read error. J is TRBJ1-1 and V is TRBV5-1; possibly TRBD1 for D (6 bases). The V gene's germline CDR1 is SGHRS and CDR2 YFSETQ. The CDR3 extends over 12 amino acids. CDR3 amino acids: CASSPTGSEAFF. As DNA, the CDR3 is TGTGCCAGCAGTCCGACAGGAAGTGAAGCTTTCTTT.

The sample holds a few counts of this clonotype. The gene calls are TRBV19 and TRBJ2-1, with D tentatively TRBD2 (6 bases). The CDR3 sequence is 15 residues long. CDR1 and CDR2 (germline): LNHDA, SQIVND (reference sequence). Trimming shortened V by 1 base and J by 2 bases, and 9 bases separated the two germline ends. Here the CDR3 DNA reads TGTGCCAGTAGTATAGTGGCGGGGACCTACAATGAGCAGTTCTTC. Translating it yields CASSIVAGTYNEQFF.

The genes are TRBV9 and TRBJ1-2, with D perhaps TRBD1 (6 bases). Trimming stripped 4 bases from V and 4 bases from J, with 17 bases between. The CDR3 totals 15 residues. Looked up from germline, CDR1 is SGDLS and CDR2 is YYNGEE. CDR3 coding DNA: TGTGCCAGCAGCTCGCAGGCCAACAGGGTCTATGGCTACACCTTC. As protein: CASSSQANRVYGYTF.

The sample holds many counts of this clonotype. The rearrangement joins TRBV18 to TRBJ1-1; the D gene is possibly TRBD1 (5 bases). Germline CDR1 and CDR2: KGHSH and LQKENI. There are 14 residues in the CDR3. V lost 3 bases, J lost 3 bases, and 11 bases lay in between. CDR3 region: CASSPGAGHTEAFF. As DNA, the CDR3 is TGTGCCAGCTCACCGGGTGCAGGGCACACTGAAGCTTTCTTT. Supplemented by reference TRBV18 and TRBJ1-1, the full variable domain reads NAGVMQNPRHLVRRRGQEARLRCSPMKGHSHVYWYRQLPEEGLKFMVYLQKENIIDESGMPKERFSAEFPKEGPSILRIQQVVRGDSAAYFCASSPGAGHTEAFFGQGTRLTVV.

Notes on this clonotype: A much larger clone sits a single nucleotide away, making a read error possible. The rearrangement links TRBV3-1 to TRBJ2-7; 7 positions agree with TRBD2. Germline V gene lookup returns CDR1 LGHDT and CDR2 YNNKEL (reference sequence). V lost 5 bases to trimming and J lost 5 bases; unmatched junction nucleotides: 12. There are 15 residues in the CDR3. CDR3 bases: TGTGCCAGCAGCTCCCAAAGCGGGGTGTTCGACGAGCAGTACTTC. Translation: CASSSQSGVFDEQYF.

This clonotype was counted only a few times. The CDR3 loop is CASSQEGSSNQPQHF. The CDR3, as DNA: TGTGCCAGCAGCCAAGAAGGCAGTAGCAATCAGCCCCAGCATTTT. This sequence joins TRBV3-1 and TRBJ1-5; D gene ambiguous. V shed 0 bases and J shed 0 bases, with 6 bases lying between them. CDR1 and CDR2 (germline): LGHDT, YNNKEL (reference sequence). The CDR3 runs 15 residues.

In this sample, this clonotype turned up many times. The DNA for the CDR3 is TGTGCCAGCAAATTGGAGTGGGGCTCCTACAATGAGCAGTTCTTC. This encodes CASKLEWGSYNEQFF. The chain is built from TRBV6-2 or TRBV6-3 and TRBJ2-1; D is uncertain. Trimming cost V 7 bases and J 0 bases, with 13 bases left between them. CDR3 size: 15 residues. The V gene's germline CDR1 is MNHEY and CDR2 SVGEGT.